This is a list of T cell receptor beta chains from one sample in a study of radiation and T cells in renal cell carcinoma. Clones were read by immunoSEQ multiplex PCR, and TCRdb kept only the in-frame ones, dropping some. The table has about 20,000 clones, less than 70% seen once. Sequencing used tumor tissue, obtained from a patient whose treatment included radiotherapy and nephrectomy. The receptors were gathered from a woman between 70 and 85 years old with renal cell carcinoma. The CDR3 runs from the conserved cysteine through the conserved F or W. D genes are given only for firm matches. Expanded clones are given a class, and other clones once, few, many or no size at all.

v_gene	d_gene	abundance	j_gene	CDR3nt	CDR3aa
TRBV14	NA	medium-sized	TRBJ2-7	TGTGCCAGCAGCCTTTGGTCCCAGACGGGGGAGCAGTACTTC	CASSLWSQTGEQYF
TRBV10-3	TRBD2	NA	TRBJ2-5	TGTGCCATCAGGGGACTAGCGGGGGGTGAGCAGTACTTC	CAIRGLAGGEQYF
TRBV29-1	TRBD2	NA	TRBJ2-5	TGCAGCGTTTATCGACTAGCGGGGGAGCAAGAGACCCAGTACTTC	CSVYRLAGEQETQYF
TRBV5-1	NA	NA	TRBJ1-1	TGCGCCAGCAGCCCCGGGGGGGGGCCCCCTTTCATGAACACTGAAGCTTTCTTT	CASSPGGGPPFMNTEAFF
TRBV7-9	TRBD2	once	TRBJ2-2	TGTGCCAGCAGCCCCCGGACTAGCGGCGGACGAGACACCGGGGAGCTGTTTTTT	CASSPRTSGGRDTGELFF
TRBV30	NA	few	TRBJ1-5	TGTGCCTGGAGTGCTCGGGACGCGCAGCCCCAGCATTTT	CAWSARDAQPQHF
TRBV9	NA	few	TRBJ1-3	TGTGCCAGCGGGGGAACAGGATCTGGAAACACCATATATTTT	CASGGTGSGNTIYF
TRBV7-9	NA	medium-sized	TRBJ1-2	TGTGCCAGCAGCTCGAGAGTGCAAGACTATGGCTACACCTTC	CASSSRVQDYGYTF
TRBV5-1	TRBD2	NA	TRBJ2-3	TGCGCCAGCTCCTCCAGCGGGGGGTGGGCAGATACGCAGTATTTT	CASSSSGGWADTQYF
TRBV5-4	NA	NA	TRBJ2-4	TGTGCCAGCAGCTCGGAGGGGGCATTGAACATTCAGTACTTC	CASSSEGALNIQYF
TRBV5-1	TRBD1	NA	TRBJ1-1	TGCGCCAGCAGCTCGACAGGGACAGGCTTTAACACTGAAGCTTTCTTT	CASSSTGTGFNTEAFF
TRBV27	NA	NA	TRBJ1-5	TGTGCCAGCAGTTTAGTTTCAGAACATCAGCCCCAGCATTTT	CASSLVSEHQPQHF
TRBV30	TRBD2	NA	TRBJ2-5	TGTGCCTGGCGGGACTACGAAGAGACCCAGTACTTC	CAWRDYEETQYF
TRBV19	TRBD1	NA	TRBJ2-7	TGTGCCAGTAGTCCAGGGACAGCCCTGGAGCAGTACTTC	CASSPGTALEQYF
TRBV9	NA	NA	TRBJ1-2	TGTGCCAGCAGCGTAGCGGCAGGGACCTATGGCTACACCTTC	CASSVAAGTYGYTF
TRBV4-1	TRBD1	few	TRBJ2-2	TGCGCCAGCAGCCCTCCGGACAGGGACACCGGGGAGCTGTTTTTT	CASSPPDRDTGELFF
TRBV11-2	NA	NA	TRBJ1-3	TGTGCCAGCAGTTCCAGGGGCGGAAACACCATATATTTT	CASSSRGGNTIYF
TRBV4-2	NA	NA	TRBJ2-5	TGTGCCAGCAGCCAAGATGCGCGCGCGGTGGTCGGAGAGACCCAGTACTTC	CASSQDARAVVGETQYF
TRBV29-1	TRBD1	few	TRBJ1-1	TGCAGCGTTTTTAGGACAGGGGGCACTGAAGCTTTCTTT	CSVFRTGGTEAFF
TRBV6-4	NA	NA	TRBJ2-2	TGTGCCAGCAGTGACTCTAGCACCGGGGAGCTGTTTTTT	CASSDSSTGELFF
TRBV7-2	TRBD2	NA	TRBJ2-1	TGTGCCAGCAGCCTACTAGCGGGGGCGCCAGATGAGCAGTTCTTC	CASSLLAGAPDEQFF
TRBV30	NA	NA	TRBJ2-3	TGTGCCTGGAGCCGTCGGACAGATACGCAGTATTTT	CAWSRRTDTQYF
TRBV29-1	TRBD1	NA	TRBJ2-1	TGCAGCGTCCTCGGACAGGGAACCTACAATGAGCAGTTCTTC	CSVLGQGTYNEQFF
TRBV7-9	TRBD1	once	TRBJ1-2	TGTGCCAGCAGCTTAGATCTGGACAGGGCCTATGGCTACACCTTC	CASSLDLDRAYGYTF
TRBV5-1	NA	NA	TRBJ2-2	TGCGCCAGCAACGCGGGGACCTCGAACACCGGGGAGCTGTTTTTT	CASNAGTSNTGELFF
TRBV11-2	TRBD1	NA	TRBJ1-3	TGTGCCAGCAGCTTGGGGGACAGGGTGGCGGACACCATATATTTT	CASSLGDRVADTIYF
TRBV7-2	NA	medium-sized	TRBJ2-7	TGTGCCAGCAGCTTAGTCGACTACGAGCAGTACTTC	CASSLVDYEQYF
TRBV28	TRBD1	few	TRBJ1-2	TGTGCCAGCAGTTTCCCACAGGGGTTGGGCTATGGCTACACCTTC	CASSFPQGLGYGYTF
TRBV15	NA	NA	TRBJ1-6	TGTGCCACCAGCCTGGGAGCGGGTAATTCACCCCTCCACTTT	CATSLGAGNSPLHF
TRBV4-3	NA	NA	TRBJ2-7	TGCGCCAGCAGCCAAGATTTAGGAGGTGGTTCCTACGAGCAGTACTTC	CASSQDLGGGSYEQYF
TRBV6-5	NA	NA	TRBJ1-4	TGTGCCAGCAGTTACTTGGGTTCCGAAAAACTGTTTTTT	CASSYLGSEKLFF
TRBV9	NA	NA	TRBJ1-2	TGTGCCAGCAGCCCCGGGGGAGGGAATCTACACTATGGCTACACCTTC	CASSPGGGNLHYGYTF
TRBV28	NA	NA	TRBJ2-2	TGTGCCAGCAGTTGGGGAACCCGACGGAACACCGGGGAGCTGTTTTTT	CASSWGTRRNTGELFF
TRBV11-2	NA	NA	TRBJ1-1	TGTGCCAGCAGCCTTACAAGAGATCGGAACACTGAAGCTTTCTTT	CASSLTRDRNTEAFF
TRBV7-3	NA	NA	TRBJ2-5	TGTGCCAGCAGCAAGGGGAGCCGGGAGACCCAGTACTTC	CASSKGSRETQYF
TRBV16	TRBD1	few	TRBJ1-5	TGTGCCAGCATCAACCAGGGGGATAGCAATCAGCCCCAGCATTTT	CASINQGDSNQPQHF
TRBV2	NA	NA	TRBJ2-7	TGTGCCAGCAGTGCCAGGGCAGGATACGAGCAGTACTTC	CASSARAGYEQYF
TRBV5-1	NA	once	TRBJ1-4	TGCGCCAGCAGCTTGGGAGCAACTAATGAAAAACTGTTTTTT	CASSLGATNEKLFF
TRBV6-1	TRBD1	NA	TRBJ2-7	TGTGCCAGCAGTGAAAGGACAGGGAGGCTCGAGCAGTACTTC	CASSERTGRLEQYF
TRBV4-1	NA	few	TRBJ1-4	TGCGCCAGCAGCCCGGAAAATTTGGAAGAACTGTTTTTT	CASSPENLEELFF
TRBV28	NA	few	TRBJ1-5	TGTGCCAGCAGTTCCCAGGGGCAGCCCCAGCATTTT	CASSSQGQPQHF
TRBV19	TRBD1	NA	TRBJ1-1	TGTGCCAGTAGTATGGACAGGTCCACTGAAGCTTTCTTT	CASSMDRSTEAFF
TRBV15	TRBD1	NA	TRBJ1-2	TGTGCCACCAGCAGGACCAACAGGGGGATTGGTGGCTACACCTTC	CATSRTNRGIGGYTF
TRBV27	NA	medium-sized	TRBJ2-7	TGTGCCAGCAGCTTTTCGGTGGGGCCCTACGAGCAGTACTTC	CASSFSVGPYEQYF
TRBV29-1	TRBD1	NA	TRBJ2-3	TGCAGCGCTGGGGACAGGGTTCCGCCAGATACGCAGTATTTT	CSAGDRVPPDTQYF
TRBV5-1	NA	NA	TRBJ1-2	TGCGCCAGTCGACTAGATCTGGACTATGGCTACACCTTC	CASRLDLDYGYTF
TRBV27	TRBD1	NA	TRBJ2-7	TGTGCCAGCAGGCCCCCAGGGGGCTACGAGCAGTACTTC	CASRPPGGYEQYF
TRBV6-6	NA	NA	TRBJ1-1	TGTGCCAGCCTTCGACAGTTGAACACTGAAGCTTTCTTT	CASLRQLNTEAFF
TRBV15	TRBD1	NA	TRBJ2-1	TGTGCCACCAGCAGAGGACAGGGATACAATGAGCAGTTCTTC	CATSRGQGYNEQFF
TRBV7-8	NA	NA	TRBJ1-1	TGTGCCAGCAGCTTAGGAGGAGGAATTGGCACTGAAGCTTTCTTT	CASSLGGGIGTEAFF
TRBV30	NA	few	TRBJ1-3	TGTGCCTGGGGACGGGGAAGTGTGGGAAACACCATATATTTT	CAWGRGSVGNTIYF
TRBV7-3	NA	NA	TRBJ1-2	TGTGCCAGCAGCTTCAGGGCCGGCACTAACTATGGCTACACCTTC	CASSFRAGTNYGYTF
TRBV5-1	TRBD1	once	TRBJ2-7	TGCGCCAGCAGCCCTGGGGACAGGGCTAGCTCCTACGAGCAGTACTTC	CASSPGDRASSYEQYF
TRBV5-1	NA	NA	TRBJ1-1	TGCGCCAGCAGCTACGGGGGGAAAACTGAAGCTTTCTTT	CASSYGGKTEAFF
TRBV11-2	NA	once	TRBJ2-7	TGTGCCAGCAGCCCCCTCGGAGGGGGCCGCTCCTACGAGCAGTACTTC	CASSPLGGGRSYEQYF